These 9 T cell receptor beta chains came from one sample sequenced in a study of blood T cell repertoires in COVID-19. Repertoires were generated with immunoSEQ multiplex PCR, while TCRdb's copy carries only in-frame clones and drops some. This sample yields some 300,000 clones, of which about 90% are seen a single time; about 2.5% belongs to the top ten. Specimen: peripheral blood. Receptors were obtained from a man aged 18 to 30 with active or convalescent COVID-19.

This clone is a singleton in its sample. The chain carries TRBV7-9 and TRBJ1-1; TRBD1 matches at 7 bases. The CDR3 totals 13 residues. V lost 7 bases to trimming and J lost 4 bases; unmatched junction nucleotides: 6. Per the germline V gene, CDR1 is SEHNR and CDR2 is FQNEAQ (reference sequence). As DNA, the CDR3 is TGTGCCAGCAATGGTTGGGACAGCACTGAAGCTTTCTTT. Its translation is CASNGWDSTEAFF.

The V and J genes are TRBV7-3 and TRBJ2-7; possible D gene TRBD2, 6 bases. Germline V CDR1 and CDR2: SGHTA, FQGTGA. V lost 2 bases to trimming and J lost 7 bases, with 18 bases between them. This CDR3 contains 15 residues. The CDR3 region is CASSLLAGPMWEQYF. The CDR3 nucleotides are TGTGCCAGCAGCTTACTGGCGGGACCCATGTGGGAGCAGTACTTC.

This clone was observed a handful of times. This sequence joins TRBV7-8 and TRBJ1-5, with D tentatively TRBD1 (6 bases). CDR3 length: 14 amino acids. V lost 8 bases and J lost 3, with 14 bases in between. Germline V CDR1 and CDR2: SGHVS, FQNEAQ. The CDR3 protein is CASDGAGANQPQHF. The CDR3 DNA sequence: TGTGCCAGCGATGGGGCAGGGGCCAATCAGCCCCAGCATTTT.

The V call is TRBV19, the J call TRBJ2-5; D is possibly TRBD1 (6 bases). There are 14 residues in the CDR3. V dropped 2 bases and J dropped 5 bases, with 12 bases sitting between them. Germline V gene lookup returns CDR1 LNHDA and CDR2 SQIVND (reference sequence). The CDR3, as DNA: TGTGCCAGTAGTATACAGGGGTTGGGGGAGACCCAGTACTTC. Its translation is CASSIQGLGETQYF.

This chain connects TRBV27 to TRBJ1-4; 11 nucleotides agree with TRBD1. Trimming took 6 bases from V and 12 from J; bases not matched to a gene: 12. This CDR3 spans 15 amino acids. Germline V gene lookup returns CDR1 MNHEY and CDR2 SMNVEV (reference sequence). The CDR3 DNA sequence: TGTGCCAGCAGATTGATGGGACAGGGGGTGACGGAACTGTTTTTT. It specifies CASRLMGQGVTELFF.

The DNA of the CDR3 is TGCAGCGTTGAAGCAGGAAACTATGGCTACACCTTC. Encoded protein: CSVEAGNYGYTF. The chain couples TRBV29-1 to TRBJ1-2; no definite D call. Germline V CDR1 and CDR2: SQVTM, ANQGSEA. V was pared by 1 base and J by 2 bases, with 5 bases between. The CDR3 has 12 amino acids.

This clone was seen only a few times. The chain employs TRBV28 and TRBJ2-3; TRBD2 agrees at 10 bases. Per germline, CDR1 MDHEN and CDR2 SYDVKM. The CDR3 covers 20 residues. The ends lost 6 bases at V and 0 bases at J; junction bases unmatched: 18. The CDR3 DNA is TGTGCCAGCAGCCTCTTCCACTTGAAGCGGGAGGGCCGGAGCACAGATACGCAGTATTTT. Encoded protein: CASSLFHLKREGRSTDTQYF.

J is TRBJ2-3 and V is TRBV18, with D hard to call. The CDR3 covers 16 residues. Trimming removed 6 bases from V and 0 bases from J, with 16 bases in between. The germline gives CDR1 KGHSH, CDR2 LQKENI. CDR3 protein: CASSVLSDTSTDTQYF. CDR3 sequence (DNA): TGTGCCAGCTCCGTCCTTAGTGACACAAGCACAGATACGCAGTATTTT.

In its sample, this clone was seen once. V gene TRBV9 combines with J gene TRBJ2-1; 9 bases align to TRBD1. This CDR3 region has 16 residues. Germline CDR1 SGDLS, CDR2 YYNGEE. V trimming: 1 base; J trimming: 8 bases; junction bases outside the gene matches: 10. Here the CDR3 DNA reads TGTGCCAGCAGCGTAAGGTTTGGACAGGGGTGGCATGAGCAGTTCTTC. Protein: CASSVRFGQGWHEQFF. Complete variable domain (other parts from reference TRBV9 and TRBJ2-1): DSGVTQTPKHLITATGQRVTLRCSPRSGDLSVYWYQQSLDQGLQFLIQYYNGEERAKGNILERFSAQQFPDLHSELNLSSLELGDSALYFCASSVRFGQGWHEQFFGPGTRLTVL.